This TCR beta chain is drawn from a study of molecular identifiers for immune sequencing clone quantification. Previously described methods and listed TCR primers produced bulk TCR libraries. Using its own MiXCR run on the PCR reads, TCRdb lists one record per CDR3 protein. The table records 40,000 to 65,000 distinct CDR3 sequences, around 34% of them present only once. Sorting was used to obtain naive CD8 T cells (CD8+CD4-CCR7+CD45RA+). The sample consisted of naive CD8+ T cells from blood, with Jurkat cell RNA spiked in. The subset here: FACS-sorted CD8+CD4-CCR7+CD45RA+ naive T cells. The receptor's source is a human donor in good health. Some libraries in this study had Jurkat cell RNA spiked in.

The chain's CDR3 is CASSYSGEIWSADTQYF. The CDR3 DNA reads TGTGCCAGCAGTTACTCCGGGGAAATTTGGAGCGCAGATACGCAGTATTTT. The rearrangement uses TRBV6-5 and TRBJ2-3; tentatively, D is TRBD2 (5 bases). Germline V gene sequence: CDR1 MNHEY, CDR2 SVGAGI. The CDR3 runs to 17 residues. V dropped 0 bases and J dropped 4 bases, with 17 bases sitting between them.